One sample yielded the 18 T cell receptor beta chains listed below, sequenced in a study of cytomegalovirus exposure and HLA in healthy donors. 13 Jbeta primers and 60 Vbeta primers were used for the PCR. Assay: immunoSEQ multiplex PCR; the TCRdb copy retains only in-frame clones and omits some. This sample's table has roughly 120,000 clones. The sample consisted of PBMCs. Source of these receptors: a man between 18 and 29 years old in good health and CMV-seronegative.

The gene calls are TRBV6-5 and TRBJ1-5; D possibly corresponds to TRBD1 (6 bases). The CDR3 is 15 amino acids. Trimming removed 6 bases at V and 4 bases at J, with 16 bases between. CDR1 MNHEY and CDR2 SVGAGI come from the germline V gene. As DNA, the CDR3 is TGTGCCAGCAGCCAAAGGGGGGGGATTAATCAGCCCCAGCATTTT. This gives the protein CASSQRGGINQPQHF.

The rearrangement uses TRBV30 and TRBJ1-6, with a possible D match to TRBD1 (6 bases). The V gene's germline CDR1 is GTSNPN and CDR2 SVGIG (reference sequence). V lost 5 bases and J 9 bases, leaving 20 bases between the germline ends. This CDR3 comprises 15 residues. The CDR3 loop is CAWGGGRGNISPLHF. DNA for the CDR3: TGTGCCTGGGGGGGCGGGAGAGGGAACATTTCACCCCTCCACTTT.

The chain links TRBV4-1 to TRBJ2-4; 10 nucleotides agree with TRBD2. Trimming at V came to 4 bases and at J to 0 bases, leaving 3 bases not matched to a gene. The V gene's germline CDR1 is MGHRA and CDR2 YSYEKL. The length of the CDR3 is 16 residues. In DNA, the CDR3 is TGCGCCAGCAGCCCAGGACTAGCGGCAGCCAAAAACATTCAGTACTTC. It codes for CASSPGLAAAKNIQYF.

The chain couples TRBV2 to TRBJ1-1; D is possibly TRBD1 (6 bases). Trimming took 4 bases from V and 1 from J, leaving 13 bases between them. CDR1 and CDR2 from the germline V gene are SNHLY and FYNNEI. This CDR3 is built from 15 residues. The chain's CDR3 is CASSGPSRGNTEAFF. The CDR3 DNA reads as TGTGCCAGCAGTGGTCCTTCCAGGGGGAACACTGAAGCTTTCTTT.

The rearrangement uses TRBV27 and TRBJ2-3; D is undetermined. The V end lost 1 base, the J end lost 0 bases, and 8 bases lay between the germline ends. CDR1 is MNHEY and CDR2 is SMNVEV in the germline V gene (reference sequence). The CDR3 is 15 residues long. In DNA form, the CDR3 reads TGTGCCAGCAGTTTATTGGCAGGCAGCACAGATACGCAGTATTTT. Protein sequence: CASSLLAGSTDTQYF.

The J gene is TRBJ1-2, the V gene TRBV5-6; D remains unclear. This CDR3 region has 16 residues. From germline, CDR1 is SGHDT and CDR2 YYEEEE. V dropped 3 bases and J dropped 1 base, with 16 bases sitting between them. Here the CDR3 reads CASSSPGGRDNYGYTF. The CDR3 coding sequence is TGTGCCAGCAGCTCCCCGGGCGGGCGGGATAACTATGGCTACACCTTC. Full variable domain (outside the CDR3, taken from reference TRBV5-6 and TRBJ1-2): DAGVTQSPTHLIKTRGQQVTLRCSPKSGHDTVSWYQQALGQGPQFIFQYYEEEERQRGNFPDRFSGHQFPNYSSELNVNALLLGDSALYLCASSSPGGRDNYGYTFGSGTRLTVV.

J is TRBJ1-5 and V is TRBV5-8; the D gene is possibly TRBD1 (6 bases). V was cut by 2 bases and J by 5 bases, with 11 bases left in between. The germline V gene encodes CDR1 SGHTS and CDR2 YDEGEE. This CDR3 spans 14 amino acids. The CDR3 DNA follows: TGTGCCAGCAGCTTAAGACAGGCCTATCAGCCCCAGCATTTT. This codes for CASSLRQAYQPQHF.

CDR3 in DNA: TGCGCCAGCAGTTCAGGGGGACAGCCGAACAATGAGCAGTTCTTC. It yields the protein CASSSGGQPNNEQFF. V and J are TRBV10-1 and TRBJ2-1; 7 nucleotides match TRBD1. CDR1 WNHNN and CDR2 SYGVQD come from the germline V gene (reference sequence). There are 15 residues in the CDR3. With V trimmed by 5 bases and J by 5 bases, 9 bases remained unmatched.

The chain is built from TRBV6-5 and TRBJ2-3; 9 bases are shared with TRBD1. In germline, CDR1 is MNHEY, CDR2 SVGAGI. The V gene end was trimmed by 5 bases and the J gene end by 8 bases; junction bases not matched to a gene: 11. This CDR3 spans 15 amino acids. This CDR3 is CASSGSGTGRLTQYF. In DNA form, the CDR3 reads TGTGCCAGCAGTGGATCCGGGACAGGGAGGCTTACGCAGTATTTT.

This chain connects TRBV7-9 to TRBJ2-7; TRBD1 aligns across 7 bases. V gave up 5 bases and J gave up 6 bases; unmatched junction bases: 7. The CDR3 has 13 residues. Germline CDR1 SEHNR, CDR2 FQNEAQ (reference sequence). CDR3 DNA sequence: TGTGCCAGCAGCGGCGGACAGGAGGTCGAGCAGTACTTC. Amino acid sequence: CASSGGQEVEQYF.

This chain joins TRBV27 and TRBJ2-3, with a tentative D call TRBD2 (6 bases). The CDR3 extends over 15 amino acids. V was cut by 6 bases and J by 3 bases, with 16 bases left in between. The germline gives CDR1 MNHEY, CDR2 SMNVEV (reference sequence). DNA of the CDR3: TGTGCCAGCAGCCCCGGGACTGCTCTGACAGATACGCAGTATTTT. Protein product: CASSPGTALTDTQYF.

The chain couples TRBV19 to TRBJ2-4, with 8 bases identical to TRBD1. V lost 4 bases, J lost 8 bases, and 10 bases stayed unmatched. Germline CDR1 is LNHDA and CDR2 is SQIVND (reference sequence). The CDR3 is 15 amino acids. The CDR3 sequence: CASSTGQGGTDIQYF. CDR3 in DNA: TGTGCCAGTAGTACCGGACAGGGAGGAACGGACATTCAGTACTTC.

The chain is built from TRBV6-1 and TRBJ1-5, with 7 bases matching TRBD1. V dropped 7 bases and J dropped 0; count of bases not matched to a gene: 6. Germline CDR1 MNHNS, CDR2 SASEGT. CDR3 size: 15 residues. CDR3 amino acids: CASTPGTASNQPQHF. The CDR3 DNA reads as TGTGCCAGCACTCCGGGGACAGCTAGCAATCAGCCCCAGCATTTT.

The chain has TRBV28 and TRBJ1-3, with D possibly matching TRBD1 (6 bases). The CDR3 spans 15 residues. The ends were cut back, 5 bases at V and 0 bases at J, with 11 bases in the middle. Germline-derived CDR1 and CDR2 are MDHEN and SYDVKM. CDR3 nucleotide sequence: TGTGCCAGCAGTCCCGGGGGGCGCTCTGGAAACACCATATATTTT. Encoded protein: CASSPGGRSGNTIYF. Full variable domain (missing parts from reference TRBV28 and TRBJ1-3): DVKVTQSSRYLVKRTGEKVFLECVQDMDHENMFWYRQDPGLGLRLIYFSYDVKMKEKGDIPEGYSVSREKKERFSLILESASTNQTSMYLCASSPGGRSGNTIYFGEGSWLTVV.

The chain recombines TRBV18 with TRBJ2-7; tentatively, D is TRBD1 (5 bases). This CDR3 comprises 16 residues. Trimming left V 2 bases short and J 3 bases short, with 17 bases between. CDR1 and CDR2 (germline): KGHSH, LQKENI. This chain's CDR3 is CASSPGNQGRGYEQYF. CDR3 coding DNA: TGTGCCAGCTCACCAGGGAACCAGGGAAGGGGCTACGAGCAGTACTTC.

This chain connects TRBV10-2 to TRBJ2-3; D remains ambiguous. The CDR3 length is 14 residues. Germline-derived CDR1 and CDR2 are WSHSY and SAAADI. V gave up 6 bases and J gave up 0 bases, with 10 bases separating them. CDR3 amino acids: CASSYWASTDTQYF. The CDR3 DNA sequence: TGCGCCAGCAGCTACTGGGCTAGCACAGATACGCAGTATTTT.

This chain joins TRBV11-3 and TRBJ2-1, with 7 nucleotides matching TRBD1. Germline loops: CDR1 SGHNT, CDR2 YENEEA. This CDR3 comprises 16 residues. Trimming took 5 bases from V and 9 from J; bases not matched to a gene: 16. The CDR3 here is CASSPGLRGLFFEQFF. CDR3 DNA: TGTGCCAGCAGCCCCGGGCTAAGGGGGCTATTCTTTGAGCAGTTCTTC.

The chain is built from TRBV9 and TRBJ1-3; maybe TRBD1 (6 bases). The germline V gene has CDR1 SGDLS and CDR2 YYNGEE. The CDR3 consists of 15 residues. V lost 5 bases, J lost 0 bases, and 12 bases lay in between. The DNA of the CDR3 is TGTGCCAGCAGTCCCATACAGGGCTCTGGAAACACCATATATTTT. Protein sequence: CASSPIQGSGNTIYF.